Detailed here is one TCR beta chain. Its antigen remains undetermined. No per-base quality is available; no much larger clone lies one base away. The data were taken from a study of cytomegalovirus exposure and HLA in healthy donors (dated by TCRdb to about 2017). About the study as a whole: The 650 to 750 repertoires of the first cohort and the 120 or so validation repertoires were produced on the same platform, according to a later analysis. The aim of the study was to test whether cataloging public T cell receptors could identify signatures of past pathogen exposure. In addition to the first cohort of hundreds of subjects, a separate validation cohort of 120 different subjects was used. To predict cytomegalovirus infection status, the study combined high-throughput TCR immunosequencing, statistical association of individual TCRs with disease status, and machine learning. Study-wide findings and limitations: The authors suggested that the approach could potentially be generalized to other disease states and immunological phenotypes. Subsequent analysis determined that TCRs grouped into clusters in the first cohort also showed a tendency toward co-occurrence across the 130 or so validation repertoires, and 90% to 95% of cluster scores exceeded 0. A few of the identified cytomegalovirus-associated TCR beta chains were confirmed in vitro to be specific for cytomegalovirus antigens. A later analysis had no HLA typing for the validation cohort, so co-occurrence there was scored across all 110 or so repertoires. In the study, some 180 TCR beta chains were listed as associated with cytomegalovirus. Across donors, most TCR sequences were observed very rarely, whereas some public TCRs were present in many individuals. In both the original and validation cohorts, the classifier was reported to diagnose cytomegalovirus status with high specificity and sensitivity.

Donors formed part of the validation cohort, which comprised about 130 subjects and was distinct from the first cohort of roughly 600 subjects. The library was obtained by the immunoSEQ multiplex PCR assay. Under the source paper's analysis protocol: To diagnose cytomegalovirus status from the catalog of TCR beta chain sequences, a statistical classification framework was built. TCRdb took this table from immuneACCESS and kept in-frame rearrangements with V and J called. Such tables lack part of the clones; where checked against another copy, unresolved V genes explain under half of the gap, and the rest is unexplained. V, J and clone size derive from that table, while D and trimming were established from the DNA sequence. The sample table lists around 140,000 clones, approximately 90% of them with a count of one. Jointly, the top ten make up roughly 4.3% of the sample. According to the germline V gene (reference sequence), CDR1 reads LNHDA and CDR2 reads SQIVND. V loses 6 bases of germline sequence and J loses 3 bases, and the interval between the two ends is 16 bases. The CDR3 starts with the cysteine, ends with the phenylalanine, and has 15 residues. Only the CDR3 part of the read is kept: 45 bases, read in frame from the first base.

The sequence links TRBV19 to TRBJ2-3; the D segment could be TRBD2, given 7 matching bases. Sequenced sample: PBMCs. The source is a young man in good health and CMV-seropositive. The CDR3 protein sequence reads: CASRAGAEGTDTQYF. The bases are TGTGCCAGTAGGGCGGGGGCTGAGGGGACAGATACGCAGTATTTT.